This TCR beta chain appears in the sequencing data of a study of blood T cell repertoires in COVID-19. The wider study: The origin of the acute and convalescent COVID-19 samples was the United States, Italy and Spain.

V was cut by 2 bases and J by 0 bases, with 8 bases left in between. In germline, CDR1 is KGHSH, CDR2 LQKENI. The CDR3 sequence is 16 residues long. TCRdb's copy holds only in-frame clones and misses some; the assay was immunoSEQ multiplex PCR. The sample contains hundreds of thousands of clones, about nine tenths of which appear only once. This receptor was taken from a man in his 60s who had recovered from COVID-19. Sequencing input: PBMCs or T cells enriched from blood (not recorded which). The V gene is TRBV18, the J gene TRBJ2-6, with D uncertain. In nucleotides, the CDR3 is TGTGCCAGCTCACCAAAGTCGAGCTCTGGGGCCAACGTCCTGACTTTC. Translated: CASSPKSSSGANVLTF.